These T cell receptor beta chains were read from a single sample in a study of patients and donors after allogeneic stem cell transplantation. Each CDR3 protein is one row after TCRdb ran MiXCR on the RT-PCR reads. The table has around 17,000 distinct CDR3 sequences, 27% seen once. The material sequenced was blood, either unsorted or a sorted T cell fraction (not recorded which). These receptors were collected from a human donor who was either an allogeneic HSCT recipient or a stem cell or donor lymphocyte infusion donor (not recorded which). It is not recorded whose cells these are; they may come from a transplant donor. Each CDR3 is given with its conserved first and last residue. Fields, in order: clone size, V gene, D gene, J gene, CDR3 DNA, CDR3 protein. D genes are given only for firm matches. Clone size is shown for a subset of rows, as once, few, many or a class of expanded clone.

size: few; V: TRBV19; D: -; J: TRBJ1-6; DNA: TGTGCCAGTAGTATACAGGGGTGGCCCTATAATTCACCCCTCCACTTT; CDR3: CASSIQGWPYNSPLHF
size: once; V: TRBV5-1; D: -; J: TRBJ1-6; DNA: TGCGCCAGCAGCTTGCAGGGGCAGGATTCACCCCTCCACTTT; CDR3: CASSLQGQDSPLHF
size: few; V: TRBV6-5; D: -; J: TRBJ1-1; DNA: TGTGCCAGCAGTTACTCGTCCGGGACGGGTACTGAAGCTTTCTTT; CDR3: CASSYSSGTGTEAFF
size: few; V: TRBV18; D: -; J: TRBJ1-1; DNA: TGTGCCAGCTCCCCCTTAGGATGGAACACTGAAGCTTTCTTT; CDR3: CASSPLGWNTEAFF
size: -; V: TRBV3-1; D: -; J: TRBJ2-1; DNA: TGTGCCAGCAGCGGCACGGAATACAATGAGCAGTTCTTC; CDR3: CASSGTEYNEQFF
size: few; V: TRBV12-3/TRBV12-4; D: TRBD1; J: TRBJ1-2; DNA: TGTGCCAGCAGTTTAAGGGGACAGGGCTATGGCTACACCTTC; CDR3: CASSLRGQGYGYTF
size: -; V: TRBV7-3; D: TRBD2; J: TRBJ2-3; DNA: TGTGCCAGCAGCGCCTCTGGCGGGGGGGTTACTCCGACAGATACGCAGTATTTT; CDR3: CASSASGGGVTPTDTQYF
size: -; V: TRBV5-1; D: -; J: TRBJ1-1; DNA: TGCGCCAGCAGCTTAAGGGCCCTTAACACTGAAGCTTTCTTT; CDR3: CASSLRALNTEAFF
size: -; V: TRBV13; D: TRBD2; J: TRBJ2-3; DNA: TGTGCCAGCAGCCTTAGCGGGGGGGCCTTGGATACGCAGTATTTT; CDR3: CASSLSGGALDTQYF
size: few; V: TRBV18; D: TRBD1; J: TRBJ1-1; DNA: TGTGCCAGCTCACCTTACAGGGGGCGCGAAACTGAAGCTTTCTTT; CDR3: CASSPYRGRETEAFF
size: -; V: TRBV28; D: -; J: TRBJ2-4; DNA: TGTGCCAGCAGTACTAGGGGGGACATTCAGTACTTC; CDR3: CASSTRGDIQYF
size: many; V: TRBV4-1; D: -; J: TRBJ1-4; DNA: TGCGCCAGCAGCCAAGATTTCCGGCGCCTTCCTGTTAGTCGTAGTGAAAAACTGTTTTTT; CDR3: CASSQDFRRLPVSRSEKLFF
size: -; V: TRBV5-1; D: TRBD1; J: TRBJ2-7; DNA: TGCGCCAGCAGCTTGGGACAGGGGGATACGTACGAGCAGTACTTC; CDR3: CASSLGQGDTYEQYF
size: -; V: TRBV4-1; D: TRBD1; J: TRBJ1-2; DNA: TGCGCCAGCAGCCCAGGACAGGCAAACTATGGCTACACCTTC; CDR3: CASSPGQANYGYTF
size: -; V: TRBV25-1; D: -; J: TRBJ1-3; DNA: TGTGCCAGCAGTGAATATCGGGGTTCAGGAAACACCATATATTTT; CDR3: CASSEYRGSGNTIYF
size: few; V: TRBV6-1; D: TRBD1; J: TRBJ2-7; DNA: TGTGCCAGCAGTAGTATGACAGGGGATTACGAGCAGTACTTC; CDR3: CASSSMTGDYEQYF
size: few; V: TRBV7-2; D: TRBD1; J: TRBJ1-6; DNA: TGTGCCAGCAGCTTCGGGACAGGGGGCAGATCACCCCTCCACTTT; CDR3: CASSFGTGGRSPLHF
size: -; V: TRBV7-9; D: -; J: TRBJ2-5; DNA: TGTGCCAGCAGCTCGACAGGAGGGACCCAGTACTTC; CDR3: CASSSTGGTQYF
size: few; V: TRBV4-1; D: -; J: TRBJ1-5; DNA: TGCGCCAGCAGCCAAGCTAGGGGTAGCAATCAGCCCCAGCATTTT; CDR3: CASSQARGSNQPQHF
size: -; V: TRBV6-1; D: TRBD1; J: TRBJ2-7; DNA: TGTGCCAGCAGTGAACCGGACAGGGGGCTATCCTACGAGCAGTACTTC; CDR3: CASSEPDRGLSYEQYF
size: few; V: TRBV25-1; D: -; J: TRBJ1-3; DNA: TGTGCCAGCAGTGAATTGGGGTACTCTGGAAACACCATATATTTT; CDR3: CASSELGYSGNTIYF
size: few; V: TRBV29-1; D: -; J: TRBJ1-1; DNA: TGCAGCGTGAAAGGGACGGCTAACACTGAAGCTTTCTTT; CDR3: CSVKGTANTEAFF
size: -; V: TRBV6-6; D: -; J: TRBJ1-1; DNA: TGTGCCAGCAGTCGGGCTCAGAACACTGAAGCTTTCTTT; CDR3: CASSRAQNTEAFF
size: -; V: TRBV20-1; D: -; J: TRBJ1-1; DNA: TGCAGTGCGGGCCGGAGACACTCGAACACTGAAGCTTTCTTT; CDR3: CSAGRRHSNTEAFF
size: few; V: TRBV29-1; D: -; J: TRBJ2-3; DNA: TGCAGCGTTGGGGGGGCAGATACGCAGTATTTT; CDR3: CSVGGADTQYF
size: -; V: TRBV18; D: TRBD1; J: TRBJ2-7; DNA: TGTGCCAGCTCCCCGTGGACAGGGAAGTACGAGCAGTACTTC; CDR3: CASSPWTGKYEQYF
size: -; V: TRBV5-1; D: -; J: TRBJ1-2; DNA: TGCGCCAGCAGCCCCCGGACAGCTAACTATGGCTACACCTTC; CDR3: CASSPRTANYGYTF
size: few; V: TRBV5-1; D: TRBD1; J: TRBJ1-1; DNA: TGCGCCAGCAGCCCACTCAGACAGGGGGCGGGGCACACTGAAGCTTTCTTT; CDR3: CASSPLRQGAGHTEAFF
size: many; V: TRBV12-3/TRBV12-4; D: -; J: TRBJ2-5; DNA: TGTGCCAGCAGTTCCGGGACATTGGTGCAAGAGACCCAGTACTTC; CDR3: CASSSGTLVQETQYF
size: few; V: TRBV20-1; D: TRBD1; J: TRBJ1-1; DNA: TGCAGTGCTAGAGATTACCAGGGGGTCACTGAAGCTTTCTTT; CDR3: CSARDYQGVTEAFF
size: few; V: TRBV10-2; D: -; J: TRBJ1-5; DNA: TGCGCCAGCAGTGAGTCGGGTAACAATCAGCCCCAGCATTTT; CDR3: CASSESGNNQPQHF
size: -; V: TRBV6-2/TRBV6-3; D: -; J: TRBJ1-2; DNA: TGTGCCAGCAAAGGAGGGGACTATGGCTACACCTTC; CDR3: CASKGGDYGYTF
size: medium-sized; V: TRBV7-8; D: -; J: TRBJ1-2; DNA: TGTGCCAGCAGCCCCGACAGGACCTATGGCTACACCTTC; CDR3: CASSPDRTYGYTF
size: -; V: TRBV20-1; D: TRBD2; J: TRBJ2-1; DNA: TGCAGTGCTACCGGGACTAGCGGGGGGCGATGGAATGAGCAGTTCTTC; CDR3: CSATGTSGGRWNEQFF
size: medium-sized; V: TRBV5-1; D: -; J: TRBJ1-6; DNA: TGCGCCAGCAGCTTGGCGGCGACGCGAGGTTCACCCCTCCACTTT; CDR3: CASSLAATRGSPLHF
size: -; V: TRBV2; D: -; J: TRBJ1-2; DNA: TGTGCCAGCAGTGACAGGTTGAACTATGGCTACACCTTC; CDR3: CASSDRLNYGYTF
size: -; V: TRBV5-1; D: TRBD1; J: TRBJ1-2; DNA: TGCGCCAGCAGCCCGGACAGGGGTTGGTATGGCTACACCTTC; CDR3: CASSPDRGWYGYTF
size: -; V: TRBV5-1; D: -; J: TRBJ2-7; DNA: TGCGCCAGCAGCTTGGTCAGCCCGACCTACGAGCAGTACTTC; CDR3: CASSLVSPTYEQYF
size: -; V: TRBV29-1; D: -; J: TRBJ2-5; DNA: TGCAGCGTTGAGGGGAGCCTGTACCAAGAGACCCAGTACTTC; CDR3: CSVEGSLYQETQYF
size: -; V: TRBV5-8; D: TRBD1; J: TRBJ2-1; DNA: TGTGCCAGCAGGGGACAGGGGCTTGGCGATGAGCAGTTCTTC; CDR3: CASRGQGLGDEQFF
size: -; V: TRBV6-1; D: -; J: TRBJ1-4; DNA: TGTGCCAGCAGTGAAGCAAGGGATAAAAAACTGTTTTTT; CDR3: CASSEARDKKLFF
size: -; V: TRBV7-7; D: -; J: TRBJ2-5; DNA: TGTGCCAGCAGCTCGTCGTATGCGGCGAGGGAGACCCAGTACTTC; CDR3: CASSSSYAARETQYF
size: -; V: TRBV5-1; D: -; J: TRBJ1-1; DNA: TGCGCCAGCAGCTTGGTTGTCGACCTGAACACTGAAGCTTTCTTT; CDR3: CASSLVVDLNTEAFF
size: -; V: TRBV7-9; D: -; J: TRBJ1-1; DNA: TGTGCCAGCAGCTTAAACAGGGCAACAGAAGCTTTCTTT; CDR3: CASSLNRATEAFF
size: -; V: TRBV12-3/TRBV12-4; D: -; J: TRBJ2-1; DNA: TGTGCCAGCAGTTTATCGTGGACGGTTGAGCAGTTCTTC; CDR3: CASSLSWTVEQFF
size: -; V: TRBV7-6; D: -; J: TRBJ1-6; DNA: TGTGCCAGCAGCTTTGCTTCCAACTCCTATAATTCACCCCTCCACTTT; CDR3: CASSFASNSYNSPLHF
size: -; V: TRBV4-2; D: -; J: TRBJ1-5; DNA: TGTGCCAGCAGCCAAGTAAAGGGTAGCAATCAGCCCCAGCATTTT; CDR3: CASSQVKGSNQPQHF
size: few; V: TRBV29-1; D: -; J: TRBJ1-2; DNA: TGCAGCGTTCCTGGACTTGGTTCTGGCTACACCTTC; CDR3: CSVPGLGSGYTF
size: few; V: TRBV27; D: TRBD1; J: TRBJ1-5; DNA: TGTGCCAGCAGTGGACAGGGAATCCAGCCCCAGCATTTT; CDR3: CASSGQGIQPQHF
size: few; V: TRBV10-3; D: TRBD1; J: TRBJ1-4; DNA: TGTGCCATCAGTGAGGCGGGACAGGGTGAAGAAAAACTGTTTTTT; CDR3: CAISEAGQGEEKLFF
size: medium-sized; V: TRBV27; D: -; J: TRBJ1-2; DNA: TGTGCCACTCTCCCCGGGGGGGGGCGACCCCTCTATGGCTACACCTTC; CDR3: CATLPGGGRPLYGYTF